The sequence of this TCR beta chain was determined in a study of blood T cell repertoires in COVID-19. Study-level information: The analysed material was cDNA or gDNA that came from T cells, B-cell-depleted T cells, or PBMCs.

The V gene's germline CDR1 is SGHTA and CDR2 FQGNSA. The V end was cut by 5 bases, the J end by 5 bases, with 16 bases between. The CDR3 is 15 amino acids. The assay was immunoSEQ multiplex PCR, and TCRdb's table has in-frame clones only and misses some. The sample lists about 51,000 clones; 80% to 95% were seen once. The sequence was collected from a man in his forties or fifties with acute or convalescent COVID-19. The sample consisted of peripheral blood. The chain joins TRBV7-2 to TRBJ2-1, with D maybe TRBD2 (5 bases). In nucleotides, the CDR3 is TGTGCCAGCAGCCCGAGGGCAGCCCTTCACAATGAGCAGTTCTTC. Its translation: CASSPRAALHNEQFF.